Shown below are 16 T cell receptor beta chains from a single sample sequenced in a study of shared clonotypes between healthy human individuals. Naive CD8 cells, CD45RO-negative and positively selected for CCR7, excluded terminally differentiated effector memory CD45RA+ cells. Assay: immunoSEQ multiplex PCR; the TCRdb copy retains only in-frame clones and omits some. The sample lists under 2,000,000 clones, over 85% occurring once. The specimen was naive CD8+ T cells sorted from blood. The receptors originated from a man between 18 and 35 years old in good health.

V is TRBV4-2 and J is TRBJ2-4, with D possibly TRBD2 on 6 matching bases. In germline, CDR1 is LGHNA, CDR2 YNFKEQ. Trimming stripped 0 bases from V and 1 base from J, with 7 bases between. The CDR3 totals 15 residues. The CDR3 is CASSQEGGAKNIQYF. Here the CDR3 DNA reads TGTGCCAGCAGCCAAGAAGGAGGGGCCAAAAACATTCAGTACTTC.

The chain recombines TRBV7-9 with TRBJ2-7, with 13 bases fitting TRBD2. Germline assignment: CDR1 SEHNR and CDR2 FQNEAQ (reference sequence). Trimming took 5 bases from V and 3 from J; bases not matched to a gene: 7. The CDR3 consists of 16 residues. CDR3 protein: CASSPGTSGNRYEQYF. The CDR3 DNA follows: TGTGCCAGCAGCCCAGGGACTAGCGGGAATCGCTACGAGCAGTACTTC.

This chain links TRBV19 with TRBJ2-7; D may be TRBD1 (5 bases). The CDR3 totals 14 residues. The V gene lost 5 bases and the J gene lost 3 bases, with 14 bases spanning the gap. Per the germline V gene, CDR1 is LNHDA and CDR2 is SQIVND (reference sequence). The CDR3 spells CASSEDSFYYEQYF. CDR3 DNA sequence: TGTGCCAGTAGTGAAGACAGTTTCTACTACGAGCAGTACTTC.

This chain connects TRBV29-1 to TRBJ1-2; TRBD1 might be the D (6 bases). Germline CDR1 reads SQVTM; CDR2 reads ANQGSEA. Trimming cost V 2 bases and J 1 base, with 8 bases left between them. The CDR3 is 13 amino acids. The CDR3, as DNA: TGCAGCGTTGAACACAGGGTTAACTATGGCTACACCTTC. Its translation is CSVEHRVNYGYTF.

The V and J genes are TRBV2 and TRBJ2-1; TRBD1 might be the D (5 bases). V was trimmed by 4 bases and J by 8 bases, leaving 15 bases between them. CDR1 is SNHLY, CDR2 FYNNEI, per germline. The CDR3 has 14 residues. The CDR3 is CASSVGRASDEQFF. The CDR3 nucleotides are TGTGCCAGCAGTGTTGGCAGGGCTAGTGATGAGCAGTTCTTC.

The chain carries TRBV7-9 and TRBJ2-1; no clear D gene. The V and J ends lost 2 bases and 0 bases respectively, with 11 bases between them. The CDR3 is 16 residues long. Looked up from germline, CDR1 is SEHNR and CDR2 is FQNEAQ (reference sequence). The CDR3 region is CASSLSPGDSYNEQFF. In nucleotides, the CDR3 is TGTGCCAGCAGCTTATCTCCTGGGGACTCCTACAATGAGCAGTTCTTC.

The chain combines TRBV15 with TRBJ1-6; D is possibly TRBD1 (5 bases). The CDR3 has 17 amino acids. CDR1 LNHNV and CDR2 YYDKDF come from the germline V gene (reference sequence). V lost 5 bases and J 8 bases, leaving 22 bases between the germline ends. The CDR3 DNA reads TGTGCCACCAGCCTGGGGCTTATATGGCCGGGAGATTCACCCCTCCACTTT. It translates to CATSLGLIWPGDSPLHF.

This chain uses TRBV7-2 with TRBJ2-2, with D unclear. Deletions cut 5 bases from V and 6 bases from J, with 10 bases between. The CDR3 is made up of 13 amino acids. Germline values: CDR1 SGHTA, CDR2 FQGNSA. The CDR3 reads CASSPGWAGELFF. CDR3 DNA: TGTGCCAGCAGCCCCGGGTGGGCCGGGGAGCTGTTTTTT. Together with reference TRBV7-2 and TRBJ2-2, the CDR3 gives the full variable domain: GAGVSQSPSNKVTEKGKDVELRCDPISGHTALYWYRQSLGQGLEFLIYFQGNSAPDKSGLPSDRFSAERTGGSVSTLTIQRTQQEDSAVYLCASSPGWAGELFFGEGSRLTVL.

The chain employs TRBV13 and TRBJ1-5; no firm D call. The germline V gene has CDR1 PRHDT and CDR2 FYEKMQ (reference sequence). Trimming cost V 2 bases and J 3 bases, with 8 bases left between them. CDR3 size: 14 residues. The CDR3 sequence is CASSLRIANQPQHF. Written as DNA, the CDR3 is TGTGCCAGCAGCTTACGAATTGCCAATCAGCCCCAGCATTTT.

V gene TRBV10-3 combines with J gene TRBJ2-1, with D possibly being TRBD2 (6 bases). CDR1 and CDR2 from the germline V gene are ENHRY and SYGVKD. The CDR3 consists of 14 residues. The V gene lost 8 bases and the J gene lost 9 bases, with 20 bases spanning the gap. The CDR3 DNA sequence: TGTGCCATCTCTGAGCGGGTTAGGGTCGGTGAGCAGTTCTTC. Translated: CAISERVRVGEQFF.

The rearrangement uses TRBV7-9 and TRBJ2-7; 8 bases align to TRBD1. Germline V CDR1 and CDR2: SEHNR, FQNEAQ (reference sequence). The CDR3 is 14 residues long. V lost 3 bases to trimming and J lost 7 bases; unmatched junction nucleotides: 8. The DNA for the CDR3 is TGTGCCAGCAGCTTCGGCCAGGGGGCTTGGGAGCAGTACTTC. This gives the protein CASSFGQGAWEQYF.

The CDR3 reads CASSPSQGSTDTQYF. DNA of the CDR3: TGTGCCAGCAGCCCGTCCCAGGGTTCCACAGATACGCAGTATTTT. The chain is built from TRBV7-6 and TRBJ2-3; D is possibly TRBD1 (5 bases). CDR3 length equals 15 residues. Per germline, CDR1 SGHVS and CDR2 FNYEAQ. The germline V and J ends were trimmed by 5 bases and 2 bases, with 14 bases remaining between them. Full variable domain (missing parts from reference TRBV7-6 and TRBJ2-3): GAGVSQSPRYKVTKRGQDVALRCDPISGHVSLYWYRQALGQGPEFLTYFNYEAQQDKSGLPNDRFSAERPEGSISTLTIQRTEQRDSAMYRCASSPSQGSTDTQYFGPGTRLTVL.

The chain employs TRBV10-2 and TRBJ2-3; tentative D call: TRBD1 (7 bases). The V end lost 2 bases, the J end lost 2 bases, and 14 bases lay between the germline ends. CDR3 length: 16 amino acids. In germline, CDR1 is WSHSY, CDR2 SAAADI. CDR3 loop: CASSEGQGEDTDTQYF. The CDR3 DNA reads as TGCGCCAGCAGTGAGGGGCAGGGGGAGGACACAGATACGCAGTATTTT.

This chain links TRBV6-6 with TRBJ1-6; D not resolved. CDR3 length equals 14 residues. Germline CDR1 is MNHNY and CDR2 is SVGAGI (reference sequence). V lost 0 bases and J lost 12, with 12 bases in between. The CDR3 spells CASSYSSDWGPLHF. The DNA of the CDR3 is TGTGCCAGCAGTTACTCGTCGGACTGGGGACCCCTCCACTTT.

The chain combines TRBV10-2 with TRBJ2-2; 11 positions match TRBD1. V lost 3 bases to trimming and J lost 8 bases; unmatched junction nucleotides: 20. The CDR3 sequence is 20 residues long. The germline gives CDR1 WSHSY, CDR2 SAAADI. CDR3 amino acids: CASSDLQVTGDRGSKGELFF. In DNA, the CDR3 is TGCGCCAGCAGTGACCTCCAAGTTACCGGGGACAGGGGGTCTAAAGGGGAGCTGTTTTTT.

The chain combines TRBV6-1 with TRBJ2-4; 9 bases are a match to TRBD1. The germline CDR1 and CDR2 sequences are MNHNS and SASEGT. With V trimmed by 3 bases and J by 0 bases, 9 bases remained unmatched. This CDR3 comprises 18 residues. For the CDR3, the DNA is TGTGCCAGCAGTGACCTACCCGGGGACAGGGTAGCCAAAAACATTCAGTACTTC. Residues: CASSDLPGDRVAKNIQYF.